Each of the 25 T cell receptor beta chains below was sequenced from the same sample in a study of T cells in Graves' hyperthyroidism and ophthalmopathy. RNA transcripts gave rise to amplified TCR beta CDR3 regions. The TCR CDR3 first-round RT-PCR relied on the HTBI primer set. One entry per CDR3 protein, called by TCRdb with MiXCR from the multiplex PCR reads. The sample has about 300,000 distinct CDR3 sequences, about 19% seen once. Material for sequencing was blood. The receptors here all came from a man aged 45 to 65 with Graves' ophthalmopathy.

This clonotype appeared a single time. V and J are TRBV27 and TRBJ2-3, with 11 bases identical to TRBD2. Trimming cost V 3 bases and J 2 bases; bases outside gene matches: 7. Germline CDR1 is MNHEY and CDR2 is SMNVEV (reference sequence). The CDR3 runs to 17 residues. CDR3 sequence: CASSFLRLAGITDTQYF. The CDR3 DNA reads TGTGCCAGCAGTTTTCTAAGACTAGCGGGGATCACAGATACGCAGTATTTT.

At least ten counts were recorded for this clonotype. The chain employs TRBV6-1 and TRBJ1-6; tentatively, D is TRBD1 (6 bases). The V and J ends lost 3 bases and 2 bases respectively, with 8 bases between them. The length of the CDR3 is 15 residues. Germline CDR1 reads MNHNS; CDR2 reads SASEGT. The CDR3 loop reads CASSDRTAYNSPLHF. In DNA form, the CDR3 reads TGTGCCAGCAGTGACCGGACAGCCTATAATTCACCCCTCCACTTT.

For the CDR3, the DNA is TGTGCCAGCAGCGTAGTGGACACGGCAGATACGCAGTATTTT. Translating gives CASSVVDTADTQYF. The V gene is TRBV9, the J gene TRBJ2-3, with D possibly being TRBD1 (5 bases). The V end was cut by 0 bases, the J end by 4 bases, with 9 bases between. The CDR3 runs 14 residues. CDR1 SGDLS and CDR2 YYNGEE come from the germline V gene.

The chain couples TRBV6-1 to TRBJ2-7; D perhaps matches TRBD1 (6 bases). CDR1 is MNHNS and CDR2 is SASEGT in the germline V gene. The CDR3 extends over 13 amino acids. Trimming took off 10 bases at V and 7 bases at J, with 20 bases between the two ends. CDR3 sequence reads: CAIGGEPTKEQYF. CDR3 in DNA: TGTGCCATTGGGGGCGAGCCCACCAAGGAGCAGTACTTC.

Many counts were recorded for this clonotype. This sequence joins TRBV20-1 and TRBJ1-1, with a possible D match to TRBD1 (6 bases). Trimming pared 6 bases from V and 1 base from J, leaving 15 bases between. This CDR3 has 14 residues. Germline CDR1 is DFQATT and CDR2 is SNEGSKA (reference sequence). CDR3 in DNA: TGCAGTGCAACACAGGGTTCGGGGAACACTGAAGCTTTCTTT. It yields the protein CSATQGSGNTEAFF.

This clonotype was seen only once. A read error is possible here, since a much larger clone lies one base away. This chain connects TRBV28 to TRBJ2-1; no clear D. CDR3 length: 16 residues. The germline gives CDR1 MDHEN, CDR2 SYDVKM. In DNA form, the CDR3 reads TGTGCCAGCAGGAACCTTTTGACCAATTCCTACAATGGGCAGTTCTTC. Its protein product is CASRNLLTNSYNGQFF.

In this sample, this clonotype turned up many times. The chain employs TRBV10-3 and TRBJ1-2, with D unclear. This CDR3 is 15 amino acids long. The V end was cut by 0 bases, the J end by 5 bases, with 13 bases between. Germline V gene data show CDR1 as ENHRY and CDR2 as SYGVKD. CDR3 amino acids: CAISESTQTPYGYTF. CDR3 DNA: TGTGCCATCAGTGAGTCGACGCAGACCCCATATGGCTACACCTTC.

A few counts support this clonotype. The chain joins TRBV4-1 to TRBJ1-5, with no clear D. The V and J ends lost 4 bases and 2 bases respectively, with 15 bases between them. Germline V gene lookup returns CDR1 MGHRA and CDR2 YSYEKL. The CDR3 contains 16 residues. The CDR3 reads CASSLMGNSGNQPQHF. The CDR3 coding sequence is TGCGCCAGCAGCCTCATGGGAAATTCAGGCAATCAGCCCCAGCATTTT.

This chain connects TRBV5-1 to TRBJ2-1; 9 nucleotides line up with TRBD1. Germline V lookup: CDR1 SGHRS, CDR2 YFSETQ. The CDR3 runs to 15 residues. Trimming took 9 bases from V and 2 from J; bases not matched to a gene: 9. The CDR3 here is CATGRTGGAYNEQFF. The CDR3 DNA follows: TGCGCCACCGGACGCACAGGGGGCGCCTACAATGAGCAGTTCTTC.

This clonotype was recorded a few times. V and J are TRBV9 and TRBJ1-6; a possible D gene is TRBD1 (5 bases). Trimming took off 0 bases at V and 5 bases at J, with 6 bases between the two ends. CDR3 length equals 14 residues. CDR1 SGDLS and CDR2 YYNGEE come from the germline V gene. The CDR3 nucleotides read TGTGCCAGCAGCGTAGCGGGGCATAATTCACCCCTCCACTTT. Translation gives CASSVAGHNSPLHF. Looking up the rest from reference TRBV9 and TRBJ1-6 gives the full variable domain: DSGVTQTPKHLITATGQRVTLRCSPRSGDLSVYWYQQSLDQGLQFLIQYYNGEERAKGNILERFSAQQFPDLHSELNLSSLELGDSALYFCASSVAGHNSPLHFGNGTRLTVT.

This clonotype was recorded many times. The J gene is TRBJ2-1, the V gene TRBV5-4; maybe TRBD2 (5 bases). V lost 0 bases and J lost 7, with 8 bases in between. The CDR3 spans 13 residues. CDR1 is SGHNT, CDR2 YYREEE, per germline (reference sequence). CDR3 in amino acids: CASSLAGENEQFF. DNA of the CDR3: TGTGCCAGCAGCTTGGCCGGGGAAAATGAGCAGTTCTTC. Combining the CDR3 with reference TRBV5-4 and TRBJ2-1 gives the whole variable domain ETGVTQSPTHLIKTRGQQVTLRCSSQSGHNTVSWYQQALGQGPQFIFQYYREEENGRGNFPPRFSGLQFPNYSSELNVNALELDDSALYLCASSLAGENEQFFGPGTRLTVL.

There are many counts of this clonotype. The chain employs TRBV2 and TRBJ2-5; D not certain. The CDR3 runs to 14 residues. V lost 3 bases and J lost 0, with 8 bases in between. CDR1 is SNHLY, CDR2 FYNNEI, per germline. The CDR3 region has the DNA TGTGCCAGCAGTGATTGGCAGGACCAAGAGACCCAGTACTTC. Protein sequence: CASSDWQDQETQYF.

This clonotype showed up just a few times. The J gene is TRBJ2-1, the V gene TRBV14, with D perhaps given as TRBD1 or TRBD2 (5 bases each). Germline-derived CDR1 and CDR2 are SGHDN and FVKESK. The CDR3 has 15 amino acids. V dropped 2 bases and J dropped 4 bases, with 12 bases sitting between them. The CDR3 sequence is CASSQPGRRYNEQFF. The CDR3 nucleotides are TGTGCCAGCAGCCAACCGGGACGCCGGTACAATGAGCAGTTCTTC.

This clonotype was seen many times. The V gene is TRBV20-1, the J gene TRBJ1-5; unclear D gene. CDR3 length: 15 residues. The V end was cut by 5 bases, the J end by 1 base, with 15 bases between. Germline V gene data show CDR1 as DFQATT and CDR2 as SNEGSKA (reference sequence). The CDR3 here is CSAPKEALSNQPQHF. The CDR3 DNA sequence: TGCAGTGCTCCCAAGGAGGCCCTGAGCAATCAGCCCCAGCATTTT.

The chain employs TRBV20-1 and TRBJ1-2; TRBD1 might be the D (5 bases). Trimming took 0 bases from V and 4 from J, leaving 12 bases between them. CDR1 is DFQATT and CDR2 is SNEGSKA in the germline V gene (reference sequence). This CDR3 is built from 14 residues. The CDR3: CSARDEGRVYGYTF. CDR3 DNA: TGCAGTGCTAGAGATGAGGGACGCGTCTATGGCTACACCTTC.

Many counts were recorded for this clonotype. This chain connects TRBV9 to TRBJ2-1; 10 bases map to TRBD2. This CDR3 has 15 residues. With 0 bases clipped from V and 5 bases from J, the junction kept 2 bases outside the gene matches. Germline loops: CDR1 SGDLS, CDR2 YYNGEE. This CDR3 is CASSVGLAGDNEQFF. CDR3 bases: TGTGCCAGCAGCGTAGGCCTAGCGGGAGACAATGAGCAGTTCTTC.

This clonotype has only a few counts. The chain uses TRBV7-8 and TRBJ1-5, with D possibly being TRBD1 (5 bases). CDR3 length equals 14 residues. The V gene's germline CDR1 is SGHVS and CDR2 FQNEAQ. Trimming stripped 2 bases from V and 1 base from J, with 6 bases between. Written as DNA, the CDR3 is TGTGCCAGCAGCTTACCAGGGAGCAATCAGCCCCAGCATTTT. Its protein is CASSLPGSNQPQHF.

This clonotype has more than one count but fewer than ten. The chain employs TRBV6-1 and TRBJ1-5; the D is unclear. The germline V gene encodes CDR1 MNHNS and CDR2 SASEGT. The CDR3 is 13 residues long. The V and J ends lost 7 bases and 1 base respectively, with 8 bases between them. CDR3 loop: CASMRESNQPQHF. CDR3 nucleotides: TGTGCCAGCATGAGAGAGAGCAATCAGCCCCAGCATTTT.

This clonotype was counted between two and nine times. V and J are TRBV5-1 and TRBJ2-7; 7 bases agree with TRBD2. Germline V gene sequence: CDR1 SGHRS, CDR2 YFSETQ. CDR3 length equals 14 residues. With V trimmed by 4 bases and J by 2 bases, 6 bases remained unmatched. The CDR3 here is CASSHGEGPYEQYF. The CDR3 DNA reads TGCGCCAGCAGCCACGGGGAGGGTCCCTACGAGCAGTACTTC.

This clonotype was counted at least ten times. J is TRBJ2-1 and V is TRBV18; TRBD2 matches 8 bases. After removal of 1 base from V and 9 bases from J, the junction contained 14 bases not matched to a gene. The CDR3 is made up of 17 amino acids. The germline CDR1 and CDR2 sequences are KGHSH and LQKENI. The CDR3 spells CASSPRGSAGGRLEQFF. The CDR3 DNA reads as TGTGCCAGCTCACCACGGGGGAGTGCGGGAGGCAGGCTTGAGCAGTTCTTC.

Many counts were recorded for this clonotype. V usage is TRBV10-1 and J usage is TRBJ1-2, with D possibly being TRBD1 (5 bases). V was pared by 0 bases and J by 7 bases, with 9 bases between. Germline-derived CDR1 and CDR2 are WNHNN and SYGVQD (reference sequence). The CDR3 length is 13 residues. The CDR3 nucleotides read TGCGCCAGCAGTGAGTCTAGGGGCCGTGGCTACACCTTC. Translated: CASSESRGRGYTF.

Concerning this clonotype: One end of the junction varies from germline; a read error may be responsible. In DNA form, the CDR3 reads TGTGCCAGCAGTTTTACCCGGTTGGCGGGAGCAACAGGTACGCAGTATTTT. It yields the protein CASSFTRLAGATGTQYF. This chain links TRBV27 with TRBJ2-3; 7 bases align to TRBD2. The CDR3 runs 17 residues. The germline CDR1 and CDR2 sequences are MNHEY and SMNVEV (reference sequence).

This clonotype has just a few counts. The V and J genes are TRBV28 and TRBJ2-2; 7 bases map to TRBD2. CDR3 length: 17 amino acids. Germline lookup yields CDR1 MDHEN and CDR2 SYDVKM. V was pared by 0 bases and J by 5 bases, with 9 bases of the junction left unmatched. The CDR3 reads CASSLWTAGVDTGELFF. The CDR3 region has the DNA TGTGCCAGCAGTTTATGGACGGCGGGAGTGGATACCGGGGAGCTGTTTTTT.

This clonotype was seen a handful of times. The V and J genes are TRBV29-1 and TRBJ1-2; 12 bases are a match to TRBD1. The CDR3 runs 15 residues. J lost 4 bases, V lost 0 bases, and 3 bases had no gene match. Germline assignment: CDR1 SQVTM and CDR2 ANQGSEA. The CDR3 protein is CSVEEGTGGFYGYTF. DNA for the CDR3: TGCAGCGTTGAAGAGGGGACAGGGGGCTTCTATGGCTACACCTTC. The whole variable domain, remainder taken from reference TRBV29-1 and TRBJ1-2, is SAVISQKPSRDICQRGTSLTIQCQVDSQVTMMFWYRQQPGQSLTLIATANQGSEATYESGFVIDKFPISRPNLTFSTLTVSNMSPEDSSIYLCSVEEGTGGFYGYTFGSGTRLTVV.

This clonotype was recorded a few times. The rearrangement uses TRBV6-1 and TRBJ2-3; 12 bases line up with TRBD2. The length of the CDR3 is 18 residues. In germline, CDR1 is MNHNS, CDR2 SASEGT. With 2 bases clipped from V and 1 base from J, the junction kept 7 bases outside the gene matches. The CDR3 nucleotides are TGTGCCAGCAGTGAAAAATGGACTAGCGGGACTGGCACAGATACGCAGTATTTT. This codes for CASSEKWTSGTGTDTQYF.